These 9 T cell receptor beta chains share one sample of origin, sequenced in a study of T cells in Graves' hyperthyroidism and ophthalmopathy. The investigators amplified TCR beta CDR3 regions from RNA transcripts. The study used the HTBI primer set for a first-round RT-PCR of the TCR CDR3. One entry per CDR3 protein, called by TCRdb with MiXCR from the multiplex PCR reads. Of about 520,000 distinct CDR3 sequences in the sample, about 24% were seen once. Input material: blood. The receptors originated from a woman between 25 and 40 years old with Graves' ophthalmopathy.

This clonotype was picked up a small number of times. The chain joins TRBV6-5 to TRBJ1-2; no clear D. The length of the CDR3 is 13 residues. V was trimmed by 2 bases and J by 7 bases, leaving 11 bases between them. From germline, CDR1 is MNHEY and CDR2 SVGAGI. Here the CDR3 reads CASSYRPWGGYTF. In nucleotides, the CDR3 is TGTGCCAGCAGTTACCGACCTTGGGGTGGCTACACCTTC.

A few counts support this clonotype. A much larger clone differs by one base, so this may be a read error. The chain combines TRBV19 with TRBJ2-4, with 7 bases matching TRBD1. The CDR3 extends over 15 amino acids. CDR1 is LNHDA and CDR2 is SQIVND in the germline V gene (reference sequence). CDR3: CASTRDSGPKNIKYF. Written as DNA, the CDR3 is TGTGCCAGTACCCGGGACAGTGGACCCAAAAACATTAAGTACTTC. The full variable domain, rest sourced from reference TRBV19 and TRBJ2-4, is DGGITQSPKYLFRKEGQNVTLSCEQNLNHDAMYWYRQDPGQGLRLIYYSQIVNDFQKGDIAEGYSVSREKKESFPLTVTSAQKNPTAFYLCASTRDSGPKNIKYFGAGTRLSVL.

This clonotype has ten or more counts. The V gene is TRBV11-2, the J gene TRBJ2-2, with D maybe TRBD2 (6 bases). Germline V gene lookup returns CDR1 SGHAT and CDR2 FQNNGV. Trimming shortened V by 4 bases and J by 4 bases, and 16 bases separated the two germline ends. This CDR3 region has 16 residues. The CDR3 nucleotides read TGTGCCAGCAGCTCCCAGCCTAGCGCGAGCACCGGGGAGCTGTTTTTT. Its protein is CASSSQPSASTGELFF.

The sample holds many counts of this clonotype. The chain joins TRBV12-3 or TRBV12-4 to TRBJ2-7, with unresolved D. V was shortened by 2 bases and J by 5 bases, with 7 bases between the two germline ends. The CDR3 is made up of 12 amino acids. The CDR3 reads CASSLRPDEQYF. CDR3 nucleotide sequence: TGTGCCAGCAGTTTACGGCCTGACGAGCAGTACTTC.

This clonotype was counted many times. The J gene is TRBJ2-7, the V gene TRBV6-2 or TRBV6-3, with D perhaps matching TRBD1 (5 bases). Trimming took off 7 bases at V and 1 base at J, with 11 bases between the two ends. The CDR3 length is 13 residues. In germline, CDR1 is MNHEY, CDR2 SVGEGT. CDR3 sequence reads: CASKGIGSYEQYF. The CDR3 nucleotides read TGTGCCAGCAAGGGGATTGGGTCCTACGAGCAGTACTTC.

The rearrangement uses TRBV15 and TRBJ2-5, with 8 bases lining up with TRBD2. Germline trimming cut 0 bases from V and 0 bases from J; bases unmatched to any gene: 12. The CDR3 loop spans 19 amino acids. Germline V gene sequence: CDR1 LNHNV, CDR2 YYDKDF (reference sequence). The CDR3 coding sequence is TGTGCCACCAGCAGAGATTTCCCCGGGCGGGAGGCCAACCAAGAGACCCAGTACTTC. Amino acids: CATSRDFPGREANQETQYF.

This rearrangement joins TRBV15 to TRBJ2-5; 8 bases are a match to TRBD2. The length of the CDR3 is 15 residues. The trim removed 3 bases at V and 3 bases at J, leaving 6 bases unmatched. Germline V gene lookup returns CDR1 LNHNV and CDR2 YYDKDF (reference sequence). This CDR3 is CATSSFGAGEETQYF. The CDR3 DNA sequence: TGTGCCACCAGCAGTTTTGGAGCGGGGGAAGAGACCCAGTACTTC.

This clonotype was seen ten or more times. The chain is built from TRBV2 and TRBJ2-2; TRBD1 agrees at 9 bases. The CDR3 loop spans 17 amino acids. CDR1 is SNHLY and CDR2 is FYNNEI in the germline V gene. The V segment lost 8 bases and the J segment 3 bases; nucleotides outside the gene matches: 13. DNA of the CDR3: TGTGCCAGCCTCGATATGGTTGGGACAGGGTACACCGGGGAGCTGTTTTTT. Encoded protein: CASLDMVGTGYTGELFF.

The chain recombines TRBV30 with TRBJ2-2, with D unclear. Germline-derived CDR1 and CDR2 are GTSNPN and SVGIG (reference sequence). The CDR3 is made up of 14 amino acids. V lost 2 bases to trimming and J lost 2 bases, with 9 bases between them. CDR3 in DNA: TGTGCCTGGAGTTTTGGGCTTAACACCGGGGAGCTGTTTTTT. Amino acids: CAWSFGLNTGELFF. The full variable domain, its missing parts supplied by reference TRBV30 and TRBJ2-2, is SQTIHQWPATLVQPVGSPLSLECTVEGTSNPNLYWYRQAAGRGLQLLFYSVGIGQISSEVPQNLSASRPQDRQFILSSKKLLLSDSGFYLCAWSFGLNTGELFFGEGSRLTVL.